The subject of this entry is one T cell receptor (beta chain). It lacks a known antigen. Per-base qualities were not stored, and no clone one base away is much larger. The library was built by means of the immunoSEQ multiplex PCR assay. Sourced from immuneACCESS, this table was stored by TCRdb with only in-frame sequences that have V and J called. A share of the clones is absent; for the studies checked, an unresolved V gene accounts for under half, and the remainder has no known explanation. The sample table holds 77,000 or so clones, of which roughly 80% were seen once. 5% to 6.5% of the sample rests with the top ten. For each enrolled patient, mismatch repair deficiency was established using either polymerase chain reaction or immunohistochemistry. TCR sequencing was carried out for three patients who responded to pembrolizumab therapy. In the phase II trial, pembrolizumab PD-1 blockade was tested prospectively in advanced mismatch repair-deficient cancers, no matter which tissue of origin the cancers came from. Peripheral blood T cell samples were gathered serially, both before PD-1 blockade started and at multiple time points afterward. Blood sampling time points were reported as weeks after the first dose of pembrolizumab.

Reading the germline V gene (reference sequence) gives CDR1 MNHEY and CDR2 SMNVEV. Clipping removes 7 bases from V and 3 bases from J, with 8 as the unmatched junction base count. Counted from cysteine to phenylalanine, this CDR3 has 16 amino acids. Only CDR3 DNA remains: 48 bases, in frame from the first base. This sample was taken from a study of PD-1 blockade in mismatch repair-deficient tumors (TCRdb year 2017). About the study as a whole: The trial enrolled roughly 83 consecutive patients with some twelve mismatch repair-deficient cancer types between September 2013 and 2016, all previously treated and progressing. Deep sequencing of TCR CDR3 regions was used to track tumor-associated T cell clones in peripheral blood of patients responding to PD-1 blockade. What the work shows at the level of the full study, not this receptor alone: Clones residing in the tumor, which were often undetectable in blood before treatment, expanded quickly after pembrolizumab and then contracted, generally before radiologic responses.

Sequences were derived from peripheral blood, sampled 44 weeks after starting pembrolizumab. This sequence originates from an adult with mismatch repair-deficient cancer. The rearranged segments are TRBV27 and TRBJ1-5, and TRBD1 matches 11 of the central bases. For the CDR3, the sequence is CASKISDRGPNQPQHF. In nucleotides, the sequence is TGTGCCAGCAAAATATCGGACAGGGGGCCCAATCAGCCCCAGCATTTT.